These T cell receptor beta chains were read from a single sample in a study of cytomegalovirus exposure and HLA in healthy donors. Measured with immunoSEQ multiplex PCR; TCRdb has only the in-frame clones, and not every one. Among 140,000 or so clones, about 80% were seen once, and the ten largest hold around 4.4%. Sequenced sample: PBMCs. Every receptor here comes from a man in his forties in good health and CMV-seronegative. CDR3s include the opening cysteine and the closing phenylalanine or tryptophan.

>TRBJ2-1|TRBV2
CASSPGTGRYNEQFF
>TRBJ1-1|TRBV20-1
CSAQFGQEAFF
>TRBJ2-7|TRBV12-5
CASGSRGAGEQYF
>TRBJ2-1|TRBV6-6
CASTQLSYNEQFF
>TRBJ2-7|TRBV5-1
CASSLPSDEQYF
>TRBJ1-1|TRBV9
CASSSLGWGVAFF
>TRBJ1-2|TRBV9
CASSLTGDGYTF
>TRBJ2-6|TRBV28
CASSLWGTGANVLTF
>TRBJ2-7|TRBV11-2
CASSLAYRGSYEQYF
>TRBJ2-5|TRBV7-3
CASAERGRETQYF
>TRBJ1-2|TRBV9
CASSVNRQGSWGYTF
>TRBJ1-1|TRBV5-1
CASSTTGMEHTEAFF
>TRBJ1-2|TRBV7-2
CASSLALAGGSYGYTF
>TRBJ1-2|TRBV5-4
CASSLWDTRFYGYTF
>TRBJ2-2|TRBV7-6
CASRLDTRELFF
>TRBJ1-1|TRBV4-3
CASSQPRRTGSEAFF
>TRBJ2-5|TRBV10-3
CAIRSPSGGAKGGETQYF
>TRBJ2-1|TRBV30
CAWSTSGGSEQFF
>TRBJ1-5|TRBV18
CASSPGQGAVQPQHF
>TRBJ1-2|TRBV11-2
CASSFQGGDGYTF
>TRBJ2-5|TRBV5-6
CASSAGGPGETQYF
>TRBJ2-2|TRBV30
CAWSGWRAYTGELFF
>TRBJ1-5|TRBV19
CASRDRVTGDSNQPQHF
>TRBJ1-1|TRBV7-2
CASSLIQGNTEAFF
>TRBJ1-5|TRBV7-2
CASRFTWDSYQPQHF
>TRBJ2-7|TRBV27
CASSFDRVSALTYEQYF
>TRBJ2-3|TRBV5-3
CARSLATAGGRGDTQYF
>TRBJ2-7|TRBV5-1
CASSSIGREGRGSYEQYF
>TRBJ2-1|TRBV29-1
CSVGAGQFGEQFF
>TRBJ2-1|TRBV6-6
CASSYSEDEQFF
>TRBJ1-2|TRBV19
CASSIGTGSYGYTF
>TRBJ1-2|TRBV6-5
CASSSVGYGYTF
>TRBJ2-5|TRBV2
CASNPSGGVKETQYF
>TRBJ1-5|TRBV28
CASRDWTGEVYQPQHF
>TRBJ1-3|TRBV6-6
CASRKQGTGNTIYF